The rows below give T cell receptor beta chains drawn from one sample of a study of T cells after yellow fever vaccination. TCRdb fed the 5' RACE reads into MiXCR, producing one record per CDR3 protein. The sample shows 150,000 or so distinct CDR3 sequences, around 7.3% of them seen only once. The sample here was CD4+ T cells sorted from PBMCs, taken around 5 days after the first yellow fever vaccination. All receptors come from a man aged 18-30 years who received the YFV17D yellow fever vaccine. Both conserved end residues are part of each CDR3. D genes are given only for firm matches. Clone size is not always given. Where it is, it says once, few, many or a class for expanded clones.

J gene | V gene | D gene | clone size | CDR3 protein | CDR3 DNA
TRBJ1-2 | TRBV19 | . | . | CAVGRGTRGLYGYTF | TGTGCAGTAGGTCGTGGGACAAGGGGCCTCTATGGCTACACCTTC
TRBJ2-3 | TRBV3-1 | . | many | CASSQLAADTQYF | TGTGCCAGCAGCCAATTAGCGGCAGATACGCAGTATTTT
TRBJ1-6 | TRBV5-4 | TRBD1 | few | CASSNPGQSNSPLHF | TGTGCCAGCAGTAACCCGGGACAGTCTAATTCACCCCTCCACTTT
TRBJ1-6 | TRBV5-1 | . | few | CASSLVEGGGYNSPLHF | TGCGCCAGCAGCTTGGTGGAGGGAGGGGGTTATAATTCACCCCTCCACTTT
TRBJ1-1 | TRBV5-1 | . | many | CASSSRPFEGNTEAFF | TGCGCCAGCAGCTCCCGGCCCTTTGAGGGGAACACTGAAGCTTTCTTT
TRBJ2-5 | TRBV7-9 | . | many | CASSSGEVRGCHF | TGTGCCAGCAGCTCCGGTGAGGTCCGGGGGTGCCACTTC
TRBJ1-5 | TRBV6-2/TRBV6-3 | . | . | CASSYMGRGRNQPQHF | TGTGCCAGCAGTTACATGGGCAGGGGAAGGAATCAGCCCCAGCATTTT
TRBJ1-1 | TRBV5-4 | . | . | CASSLTEVTEAFF | TGTGCCAGCAGCTTGACCGAGGTAACTGAAGCTTTCTTT
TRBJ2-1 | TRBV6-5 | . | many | CASRNPGVVGIGEQFF | TGTGCCAGCAGAAATCCAGGGGTGGTTGGTATTGGTGAGCAGTTCTTC
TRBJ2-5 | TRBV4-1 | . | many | CASSLPWADGTQYF | TGCGCCAGCAGCCTCCCGTGGGCTGATGGGACCCAGTACTTC
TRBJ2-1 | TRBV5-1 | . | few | CASSSTSQGNEQFF | TGCGCCAGCAGCTCGACAAGCCAGGGAAATGAGCAGTTCTTC
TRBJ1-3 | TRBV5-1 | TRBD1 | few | CASSYATGGMGNTIYF | TGCGCCAGCAGCTATGCGACAGGGGGCATGGGAAACACCATATATTTT
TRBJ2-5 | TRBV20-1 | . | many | CSVWSETQYF | TGCAGTGTGTGGTCGGAGACCCAGTACTTC
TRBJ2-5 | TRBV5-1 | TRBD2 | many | CASGGLAGTETQYF | TGCGCCAGCGGCGGACTAGCGGGTACCGAGACCCAGTACTTC
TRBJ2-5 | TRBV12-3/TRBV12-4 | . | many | CASSRQVAETQYF | TGTGCCAGCAGTCGGCAGGTTGCAGAGACCCAGTACTTC
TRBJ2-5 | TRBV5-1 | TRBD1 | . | CASSSGQGMETQYF | TGCGCCAGCAGCTCGGGACAGGGGATGGAGACCCAGTACTTC
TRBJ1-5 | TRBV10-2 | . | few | CASGGQISNQPQHF | TGCGCCAGCGGCGGGCAGATCAGCAATCAGCCCCAGCATTTT
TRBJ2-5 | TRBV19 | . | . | CASSITGYQETQYF | TGTGCCAGTAGTATAACAGGGTACCAAGAGACCCAGTACTTC
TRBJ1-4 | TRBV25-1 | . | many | CASSVGGATNEKLFF | TGTGCCAGCAGCGTCGGCGGGGCAACTAATGAAAAACTGTTTTTT
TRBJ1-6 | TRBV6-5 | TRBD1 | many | CASSYSTGDSPLHF | TGTGCCAGCAGTTACTCGACAGGGGATTCACCCCTCCACTTT
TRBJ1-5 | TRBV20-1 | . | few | CSASPSGGRQPQHF | TGCAGTGCTAGTCCCAGTGGAGGGCGTCAGCCCCAGCATTTT
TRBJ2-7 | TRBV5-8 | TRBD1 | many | CASSWTGGEQYF | TGTGCCAGCAGCTGGACAGGGGGCGAGCAGTACTTC
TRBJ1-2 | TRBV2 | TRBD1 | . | CASAQGDRGYTF | TGTGCCAGCGCCCAGGGGGACCGTGGCTACACCTTC
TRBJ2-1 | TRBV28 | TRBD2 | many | CASRRPGGFLVDEQFF | TGTGCCAGCAGACGACCGGGGGGGTTTTTGGTCGATGAGCAGTTCTTC
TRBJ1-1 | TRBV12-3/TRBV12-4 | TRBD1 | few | CASSLHRGEAFF | TGTGCCAGCAGTTTACACAGGGGGGAAGCTTTCTTT
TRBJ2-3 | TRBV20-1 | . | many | CSTRGGLDTQYF | TGCAGTACCAGGGGGGGGTTAGATACGCAGTATTTT
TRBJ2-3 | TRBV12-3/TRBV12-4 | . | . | CASSFRRLNKDTQYF | TGTGCCAGCAGTTTCCGGAGACTTAACAAAGATACGCAGTATTTT
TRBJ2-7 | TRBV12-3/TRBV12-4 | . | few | CASSSQQKLSYEQYF | TGTGCCAGCAGTTCCCAGCAGAAACTTAGTTACGAGCAGTACTTC
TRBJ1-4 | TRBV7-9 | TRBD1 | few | CASSGRDSNEKLFF | TGTGCCAGCAGCGGCCGGGACAGTAATGAAAAACTGTTTTTT
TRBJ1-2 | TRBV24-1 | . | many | CATSVGSAYGYTF | TGTGCCACCAGTGTCGGCTCGGCCTATGGCTACACCTTC
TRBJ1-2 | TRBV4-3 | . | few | CASSQDTQRGDYGYTF | TGCGCCAGCAGCCAAGATACCCAAAGAGGCGACTATGGCTACACCTTC
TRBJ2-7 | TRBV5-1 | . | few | CASSLGTGITYEQYF | TGCGCCAGCAGCTTGGGTACGGGGATCACCTACGAGCAGTACTTC
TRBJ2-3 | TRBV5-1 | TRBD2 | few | CASSVAGVSTDTQYF | TGCGCCAGCAGCGTAGCGGGGGTAAGCACAGATACGCAGTATTTT
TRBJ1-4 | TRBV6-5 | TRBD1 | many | CASSLRTGATNEKLFF | TGTGCCAGCAGTCTCCGGACAGGGGCAACTAATGAAAAACTGTTTTTT
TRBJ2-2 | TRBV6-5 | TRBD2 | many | CASTFSQTSGTGELFF | TGTGCCAGCACGTTTTCCCAGACTAGCGGGACCGGGGAGCTGTTTTTT
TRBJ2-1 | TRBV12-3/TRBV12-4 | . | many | CASSRQQLDNEQFF | TGTGCCAGCAGTAGACAGCAATTAGACAATGAGCAGTTCTTC
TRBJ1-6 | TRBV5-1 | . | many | CASSLRAGSYNSPLHF | TGCGCCAGCAGCTTGCGCGCGGGCTCCTATAATTCACCCCTCCACTTT
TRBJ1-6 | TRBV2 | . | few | CASSEERGSPLHF | TGTGCCAGCAGTGAGGAAAGGGGTTCACCCCTCCACTTT
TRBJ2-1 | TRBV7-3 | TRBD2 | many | CASSLGLAGNEQFF | TGTGCCAGCAGCTTAGGGCTAGCGGGCAATGAGCAGTTCTTC
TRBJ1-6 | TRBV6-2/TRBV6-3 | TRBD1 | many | CASSSNRDREAALHF | TGTGCCAGCAGTTCCAACCGGGACAGGGAGGCGGCCCTCCACTTT
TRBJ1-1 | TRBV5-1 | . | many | CASSSEGWTEAFF | TGCGCCAGCAGCTCGGAGGGTTGGACTGAAGCTTTCTTT
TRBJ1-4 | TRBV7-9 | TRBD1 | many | CASSPDRGGEKLFF | TGTGCCAGCAGTCCGGACAGGGGAGGTGAAAAACTGTTTTTT
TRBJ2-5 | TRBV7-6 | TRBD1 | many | CASSLAPQGAGETQYF | TGTGCCAGCAGCTTAGCGCCACAGGGGGCGGGTGAGACCCAGTACTTC
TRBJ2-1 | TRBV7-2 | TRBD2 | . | CASSSGGTSGYNEQFF | TGTGCCAGCAGCTCGGGGGGGACTAGCGGATACAATGAGCAGTTCTTC
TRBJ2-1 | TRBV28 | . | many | CASSGGVYNEQFF | TGTGCCAGCAGTGGGGGAGTTTACAATGAGCAGTTCTTC
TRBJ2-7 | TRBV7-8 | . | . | CASSLEGSSYQQYF | TGTGCCAGCAGCTTAGAAGGGAGCTCCTACCAGCAGTACTTC
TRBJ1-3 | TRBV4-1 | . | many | CASSGRAVSGNTIYF | TGCGCCAGCAGCGGACGGGCAGTCTCTGGAAACACCATATATTTT
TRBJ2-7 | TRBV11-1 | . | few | CASSADWGSYEQYF | TGTGCCAGCAGCGCCGACTGGGGCTCCTACGAGCAGTACTTC
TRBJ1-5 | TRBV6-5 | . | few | CASRTTENQPQHF | TGTGCCAGCAGAACCACGGAAAATCAGCCCCAGCATTTT
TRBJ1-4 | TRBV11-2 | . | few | CASSSPRGEGGEKLFF | TGTGCCAGCAGCTCCCCCCGAGGGGAAGGGGGTGAAAAACTGTTTTTT
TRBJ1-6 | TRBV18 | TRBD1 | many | CASSPGTDGSPLHF | TGTGCCAGCTCACCTGGGACAGATGGCTCACCCCTCCACTTT
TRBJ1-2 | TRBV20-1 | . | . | CTCSARDLYGYTF | TGCACCTGCTCTGCCCGCGATTTGTATGGCTACACCTTC
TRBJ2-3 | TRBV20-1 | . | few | CSSDGTSTDTQYF | TGCAGTTCCGACGGTACTAGCACAGATACGCAGTATTTT